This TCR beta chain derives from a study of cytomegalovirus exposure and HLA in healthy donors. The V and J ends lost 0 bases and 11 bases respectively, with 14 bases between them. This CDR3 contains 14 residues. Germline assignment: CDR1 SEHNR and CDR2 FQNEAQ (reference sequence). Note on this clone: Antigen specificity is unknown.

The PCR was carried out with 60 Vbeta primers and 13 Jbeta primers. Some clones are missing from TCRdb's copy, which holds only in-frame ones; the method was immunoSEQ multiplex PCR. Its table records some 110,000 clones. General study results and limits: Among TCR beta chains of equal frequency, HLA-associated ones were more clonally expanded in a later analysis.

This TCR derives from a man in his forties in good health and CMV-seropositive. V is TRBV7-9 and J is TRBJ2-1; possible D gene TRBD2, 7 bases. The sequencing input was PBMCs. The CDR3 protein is CASSLARGQGKQFF. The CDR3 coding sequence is TGTGCCAGCAGCTTAGCGCGGGGGCAGGGAAAGCAGTTCTTC.